The sequence of this TCR beta chain was determined in a study of blood T cell repertoires in COVID-19. Study-level background: Samples taken during acute and convalescent COVID-19 were collected in the United States, Italy and Spain. The analysed material was cDNA or gDNA that came from T cells, B-cell-depleted T cells, or PBMCs.

V was pared by 5 bases and J by 7 bases, with 10 bases between. Germline V gives CDR1 KGHDR, CDR2 SFDVKD. The CDR3 contains 13 residues. This clone was observed a handful of times. In the source study's methods: Amplification with reference gene primers provided the estimates of nucleated cell counts. Profiled with immunoSEQ multiplex PCR; TCRdb holds only in-frame clones, not every one. V and J calls plus clone size are reproduced from that table; the DNA served to infer D and trimming. The repertoire has 25,000 to 35,000 clones, about 84% of them found once; the top ten carry roughly a sixth. Material: peripheral blood. The V and J genes are TRBV24-1 and TRBJ2-2; tentative D call: TRBD2 (5 bases). The receptor was isolated from a woman in her sixties with acute or convalescent COVID-19. The CDR3 sequence is CATSGEGVGELFF. As DNA, the CDR3 is TGTGCCACCAGTGGAGAGGGAGTCGGGGAGCTGTTTTTT.